The entry below gives a single TCR beta chain sequence along with its context. Relative to its sample, this clonotype is medium-sized (0.01 to 0.1%). This clone's antigen is unknown. Qualities for individual bases were not recorded, and no much larger clone is one base off. Library generation was performed with PCR. TCR alpha and beta chains were amplified from RNA with a modified RACE PCR protocol rather than multiplex PCR. Libraries were sequenced on an Illumina MiSeq, and raw reads were demultiplexed by sample-specific barcode combinations. As for how the authors treated the data: MiXCR software was used to identify TCR clonotypes from the sequencing reads. TCRdb trimmed public reads at Q25 via fastp, called clones via MiXCR and kept in-frame beta chains. Merged by CDR3 protein, the rows form single entries marked with the most common genes and DNA. The V and J calls here are based on TCRdb, not the publication. This sample gives 1,000 or so distinct CDR3 sequences in total; 15% to 20% of them show up just once. About 7% of the sample is taken by the ten largest.

The data were obtained in a study of T cells in AML relapse after transplant (dated by TCRdb to between 2019 and 2020). About the full investigation: In patients given allogeneic HSCT for myeloid malignancy, this retrospective study looked at bone marrow T cells, examining both their TCR repertoires and their inhibitory receptor expression. TCR sequencing of unsorted bone marrow included three healthy donors, three patients in long-term complete remission, and three patients who were relapsing after HSCT.

Bone marrow from healthy donors served as the control group for patient comparisons. The CDR3 has 15 amino acids, counting the end cysteine and phenylalanine. Only CDR3 DNA remains: 45 bases, in frame from the first base. The germline V gene gives CDR1 as MNHNS and CDR2 as SASEGT. Trimming leaves V shorter by 4 bases and J shorter by 5 bases, with the junction holding 11 bases beyond the gene matches. Study-level results and caveats: Transplanted patients showed skewed bone marrow repertoires regardless of outcome: the top 10 alpha clonotypes reached approximately 32% (remission) and roughly 40% (relapse) versus over 20% in healthy donors. Very few samples underpinned the TCR repertoire comparisons, and for unsorted bone marrow each group had only a few individuals.

The sequence was obtained from a human donor in good health. The sequenced sample consisted of bone marrow. The receptor chain draws on TRBV6-1 and TRBJ2-7; 7 central bases correspond to TRBD1. The bases are TGTGCCAGCAGTGGACAGGGAGTCTCGTCGGACGAGCAGTACTTC. This sequence encodes CASSGQGVSSDEQYF.